Sequencing of this T cell receptor (beta chain) was carried out in a study of cytomegalovirus exposure and HLA in healthy donors. Notes on the study in general: In vitro confirmation showed a few CMV-associated chains to be CMV antigen specific.

On this clone itself: Antigen unknown.

The V gene end was trimmed by 2 bases and the J gene end by 0 bases; junction bases not matched to a gene: 12. Germline lookup yields CDR1 MNHEY and CDR2 SMNVEV (reference sequence). The CDR3 consists of 19 residues. The repertoire was sequenced with immunoSEQ multiplex PCR; TCRdb's copy has only in-frame clones and lacks some. Among hundreds of thousands of clones listed, more than 80% were seen once. The gene calls are TRBV27 and TRBJ2-1; TRBD2 matches at 8 bases. What was sequenced was PBMCs. This sequence was found in a woman aged 18 to 35 in good health and CMV-seronegative. The CDR3 loop reads CASSLAGGPLRSSYNEQFF. CDR3 coding DNA: TGTGCCAGCAGTTTAGCGGGGGGACCCCTTAGAAGCTCCTACAATGAGCAGTTCTTC.